This entry features one T cell receptor beta chain sequence. Antigen unknown. Libraries were prepared by immunoSEQ multiplex PCR; TCRdb keeps only in-frame clonotypes and omits some of them. The sample holds about 140,000 clones, about 72% seen once. The data stem from a study of cytotoxic CD8 clonotypes in ibrutinib-treated CLL. The study's findings and limits: Public clonotypes, found uncommonly, either contracted or stayed stable on treatment. Sample timing was unmatched between remission and later-progressing patients; lymph nodes unstudied. An increase in clonality occurred at ibrutinib response, followed by a return toward baseline at progression.

The origin of this receptor is a human donor with chronic lymphocytic leukemia. Sequenced here: PBMCs, sampled after 12 months of ibrutinib treatment.

CDR3 in amino acids: CASKTGNRNQPQHF. The CDR3 nucleotides read TGTGCCAGTAAGACAGGGAATCGCAATCAGCCCCAGCATTTT. The chain carries TRBV19 and TRBJ1-5; TRBD1 aligns across 7 bases. Germline lookup yields CDR1 LNHDA and CDR2 SQIVND (reference sequence). The ends lost 7 bases at V and 2 bases at J; junction bases unmatched: 5. This CDR3 region has 14 residues.